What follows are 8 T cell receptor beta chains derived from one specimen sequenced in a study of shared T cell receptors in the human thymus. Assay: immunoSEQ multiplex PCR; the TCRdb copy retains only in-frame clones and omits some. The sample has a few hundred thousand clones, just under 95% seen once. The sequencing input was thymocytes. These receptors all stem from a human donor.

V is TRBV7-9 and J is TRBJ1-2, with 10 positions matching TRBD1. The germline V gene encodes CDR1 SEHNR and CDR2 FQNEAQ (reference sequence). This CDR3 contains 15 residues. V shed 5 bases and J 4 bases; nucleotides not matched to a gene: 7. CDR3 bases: TGTGCCAGCAGCCTTGACAGGGGGCGCGCCTATGGCTACACCTTC. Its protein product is CASSLDRGRAYGYTF.

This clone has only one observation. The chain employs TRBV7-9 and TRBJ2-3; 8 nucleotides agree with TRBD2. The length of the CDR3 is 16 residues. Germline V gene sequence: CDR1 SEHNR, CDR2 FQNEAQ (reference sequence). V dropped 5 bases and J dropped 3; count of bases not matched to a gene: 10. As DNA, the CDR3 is TGTGCCAGCAGCGCGGGGGGACTACTAAAGACAGATACGCAGTATTTT. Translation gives CASSAGGLLKTDTQYF.

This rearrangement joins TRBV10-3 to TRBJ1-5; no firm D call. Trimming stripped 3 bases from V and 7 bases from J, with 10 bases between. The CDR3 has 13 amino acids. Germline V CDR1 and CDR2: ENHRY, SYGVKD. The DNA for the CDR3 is TGTGCCATCAGTGATCGGGTCGGGCAGCCCCAGCATTTT. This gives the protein CAISDRVGQPQHF.

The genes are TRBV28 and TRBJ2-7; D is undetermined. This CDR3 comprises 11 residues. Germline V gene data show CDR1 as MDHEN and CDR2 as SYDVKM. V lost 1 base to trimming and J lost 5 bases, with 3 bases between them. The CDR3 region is CASSLSDEQYF. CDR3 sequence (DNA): TGTGCCAGCAGTTTATCGGACGAGCAGTACTTC.

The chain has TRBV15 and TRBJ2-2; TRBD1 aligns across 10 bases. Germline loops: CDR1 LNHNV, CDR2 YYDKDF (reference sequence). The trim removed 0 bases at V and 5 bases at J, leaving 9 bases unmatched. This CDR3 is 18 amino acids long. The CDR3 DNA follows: TGTGCCACCAGCAGAGATCCTTGGACAGGGGGTGATACCGGGGAGCTGTTTTTT. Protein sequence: CATSRDPWTGGDTGELFF.

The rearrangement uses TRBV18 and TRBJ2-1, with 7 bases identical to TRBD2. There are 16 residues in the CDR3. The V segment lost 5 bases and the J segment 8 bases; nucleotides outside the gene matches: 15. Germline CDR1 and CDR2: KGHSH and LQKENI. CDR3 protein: CASSVSGSGTGDEQFF. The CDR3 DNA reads TGTGCCAGCTCAGTCTCGGGGAGCGGGACTGGGGATGAGCAGTTCTTC.

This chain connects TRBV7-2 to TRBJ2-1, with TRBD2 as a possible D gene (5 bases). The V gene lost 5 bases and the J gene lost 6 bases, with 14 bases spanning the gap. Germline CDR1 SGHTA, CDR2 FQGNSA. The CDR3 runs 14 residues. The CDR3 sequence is CASSPPTRRNEQFF. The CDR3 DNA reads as TGTGCCAGCAGCCCGCCAACTAGACGCAATGAGCAGTTCTTC. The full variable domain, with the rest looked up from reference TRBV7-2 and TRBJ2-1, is GAGVSQSPSNKVTEKGKDVELRCDPISGHTALYWYRQSLGQGLEFLIYFQGNSAPDKSGLPSDRFSAERTGGSVSTLTIQRTQQEDSAVYLCASSPPTRRNEQFFGPGTRLTVL.

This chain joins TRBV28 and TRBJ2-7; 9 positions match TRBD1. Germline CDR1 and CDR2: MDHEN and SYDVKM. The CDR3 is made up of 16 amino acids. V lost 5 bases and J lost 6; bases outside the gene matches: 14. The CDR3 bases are TGTGCCAGCAGTCTGACGGGACAGGGTATTGTTGGCGAGCAGTACTTC. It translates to CASSLTGQGIVGEQYF.